The rows below give T cell receptor beta chains drawn from one sample of a study of blood T cell repertoires in COVID-19. TCRdb's table, derived via immunoSEQ multiplex PCR, lists solely in-frame clones and lacks some. Of approximately 230,000 clones listed, about 87% are singletons. The source material was peripheral blood. These receptors all come from a woman aged 25 to 39 with COVID-19, enrolled during active disease. Each CDR3 is given with its conserved first and last residue. A D gene is named only where the DNA matches it firmly. The size of a clone is reported for some rows only, either as once, few or many, or as a class for expanded clones.

V	D	size	J	DNA	CDR3
TRBV4-1	TRBD2	.	TRBJ2-1	TGCGCCAGCAGCCAGCTTTTCCAGCTTCAGGGACTAGCGACTAGCTCCTACAATGAGCAGTTCTTC	CASSQLFQLQGLATSSYNEQFF
TRBV5-4	.	.	TRBJ2-2	TGTGCCAGCAGCCGAACTAGTGGTCCCCTCGACGGGGAGCTGTTTTTT	CASSRTSGPLDGELFF
TRBV7-9	TRBD2	.	TRBJ2-3	TGTGCCAGCAGCTTTGAACTAGCGGGGACAGATACGCAGTATTTT	CASSFELAGTDTQYF
TRBV19	.	.	TRBJ1-1	TGTGCCAGTAGTTTGCTCCTCAGGGAGGGCACTGAAGCTTTCTTT	CASSLLLREGTEAFF
TRBV6-2/TRBV6-3	TRBD1	.	TRBJ1-2	TGTGCCAGCAGCGCTCCGGGACAGGGGGCATATGGCTACACCTTC	CASSAPGQGAYGYTF
TRBV6-1	.	.	TRBJ2-3	TGTGCCAGCAGTGAGCCCGCTCCTTACAGGGTTGCGGGCACAGATACGCAGTATTTT	CASSEPAPYRVAGTDTQYF
TRBV6-2/TRBV6-3	TRBD2	.	TRBJ2-5	TGTGCCAGCAGTTACCCAATTCCCCTAGCGGGAGTAGAGGAGACCCAGTACTTC	CASSYPIPLAGVEETQYF
TRBV4-3	TRBD1	once	TRBJ1-1	TGCGCCAGCAGCCTCCGGGGGGACAGGGCCACCCCCTCTGAAGCTTTCTTT	CASSLRGDRATPSEAFF
TRBV5-8	.	.	TRBJ2-7	TGTGCCAGCAGCTTGCAGGGGTACGAGCAGTACTTC	CASSLQGYEQYF
TRBV4-1	TRBD1	.	TRBJ1-2	TGCGCCAGCACCCACGGACAGGGGAACTATGGCTACACCTTC	CASTHGQGNYGYTF
TRBV19	TRBD1	once	TRBJ2-1	TGTGCCAGTGGAGGGCAGGGGGCCGAATACAATGAGCAGTTCTTC	CASGGQGAEYNEQFF
TRBV3-1/TRBV3-2	.	.	TRBJ2-5	TGTGCCAGCAGCCTCGTGGCCCCAGGACTAAGTATTTCGGAGACCCAGTACTTC	CASSLVAPGLSISETQYF
TRBV30	.	.	TRBJ2-5	TGTGCCTGGAGTCTTCCCGGCGGGGAGACCCAGTACTTC	CAWSLPGGETQYF
TRBV6-2/TRBV6-3	TRBD1	.	TRBJ2-7	TGTGCCAGCAGTTACCGGCAGGGGGTCTACGAGCAGTACTTC	CASSYRQGVYEQYF
TRBV18	TRBD2	.	TRBJ2-5	TGTGCCAGCTCACCACTTGCGCTTGCGGCCCTAGCGGGACAAGAGACCCAGTACTTC	CASSPLALAALAGQETQYF
TRBV5-4	.	few	TRBJ2-3	TGTGCCAGCAGCTCTACCAGGGGCACGACAGATACGCAGTATTTT	CASSSTRGTTDTQYF
TRBV27	.	once	TRBJ2-3	TGTGCCAGCAGCCTCCTACCGGCAGATACGCAGTATTTT	CASSLLPADTQYF
TRBV6-5	TRBD2	.	TRBJ2-1	TGTGCCAGCAGTTATCGGTGGGGGGAGGGATACAATGAGCAGTTCTTC	CASSYRWGEGYNEQFF
TRBV14	.	.	TRBJ2-2	TGTGCCAGCAGCCAAGTTCCGCCGCCCAGTGGGGAGCTGTTTTTT	CASSQVPPPSGELFF
TRBV15	TRBD2	.	TRBJ2-1	TGTGCCACCAGCAGACCCAGCGGGAACTACAATGAGCAGTTCTTC	CATSRPSGNYNEQFF
TRBV5-6	TRBD1	few	TRBJ1-2	TGTGCCAGCAGCTTGAAGATTCCGGGACAGGGGAGTAAGGGCTACACCTTC	CASSLKIPGQGSKGYTF
TRBV2	.	.	TRBJ2-3	TGTGCCAGCGGCGGCCTCCGTTCTAGCACAGATACGCAGTATTTT	CASGGLRSSTDTQYF
TRBV24-1	.	once	TRBJ1-5	TGTGCCACCAGTAGGCAGGGATCCTGGCAGCCCCAGCATTTT	CATSRQGSWQPQHF
TRBV25-1	.	.	TRBJ2-3	TGTGCCAGCAGTGAATTTCGGGTCGCAGATACGCAGTATTTT	CASSEFRVADTQYF
TRBV2	TRBD1	.	TRBJ2-1	TGTGCCAGCAGTGCCACAGGGGGAGATGAGCAGTTCTTC	CASSATGGDEQFF
TRBV6-5	TRBD1	.	TRBJ1-4	TGTGCCAGCATAAGACAGGGTAGTGAAAAACTGTTTTTT	CASIRQGSEKLFF
TRBV4-1	.	.	TRBJ1-2	TGCGCCAGCAGCCAAGATTCATATGGCTACACCTTC	CASSQDSYGYTF
TRBV10-2	.	.	TRBJ1-5	TGCGCCAGCAGTGAGTATTGGCAGGGCGGCAATCAGCCCCAGCATTTT	CASSEYWQGGNQPQHF
TRBV18	TRBD2	.	TRBJ2-1	TGTGCCAGCTCACGGGGGACTAGCGGGAGTCAATACAATGAGCAGTTCTTC	CASSRGTSGSQYNEQFF
TRBV7-8	.	once	TRBJ1-1	TGTGCCAGCAGACTAACCTTGGGGGGACCCAGACAGGCTTTCTTT	CASRLTLGGPRQAFF
TRBV28	TRBD1	.	TRBJ1-3	TGTGCCAGCACCCCTCTAGGGACAGGGGTTAGAAACACCATATATTTT	CASTPLGTGVRNTIYF
TRBV19	.	.	TRBJ2-2	TGTGCCAGTAGTATAGAAGGGGCTCCAACCGGGGAGCTGTTTTTT	CASSIEGAPTGELFF
TRBV6-5	.	.	TRBJ1-2	TGTGCCAGCAGTATAGAGACGGGATCGTATGGCTACACCTTC	CASSIETGSYGYTF
TRBV27	.	few	TRBJ1-4	TGTGCCACCTCCCCGGCGGATGATGAAAAACTGTTTTTT	CATSPADDEKLFF
TRBV2	.	once	TRBJ2-5	TGTGCCAGCAGTGCCGTGGGGGGGCCCCAAGAGACCCAGTACTTC	CASSAVGGPQETQYF
TRBV6-2/TRBV6-3	.	.	TRBJ1-1	TGTGCCAGCAGCTATAACGCGGGAAACACTGAAGCTTTCTTT	CASSYNAGNTEAFF
TRBV24-1	TRBD1	.	TRBJ2-5	TGTGCCACCAGTGATTTCACGACAGGGTTTCGGCAAGAGACCCAGTACTTC	CATSDFTTGFRQETQYF
TRBV15	TRBD1	.	TRBJ2-7	TGTGCCACCAGCACCCGACAGGGCTACGAGCAGTACTTC	CATSTRQGYEQYF
TRBV18	TRBD1	.	TRBJ1-6	TGTGCCAGCTCACCGGACAGGGACCGATACAATTCACCCCTCCACTTT	CASSPDRDRYNSPLHF
TRBV6-5	.	.	TRBJ2-1	TGTGCCAGCAGTTACTCGTCAGGGAACGATGAGCAGTTCTTC	CASSYSSGNDEQFF
TRBV2	TRBD2	.	TRBJ2-4	TGTGCCAGCAGTGGAGGACTAGCCGGAGGAGACATTCAGTACTTC	CASSGGLAGGDIQYF
TRBV19	TRBD2	.	TRBJ2-2	TGTGCCAGTAGTATTCCCCCGGGCGCGGGGGACACCGGGGAGCTGTTTTTT	CASSIPPGAGDTGELFF
TRBV19	.	.	TRBJ2-1	TGTGCCAGTAGTATTAGGTCCGACGGGAAGCAGTTCTTC	CASSIRSDGKQFF
TRBV24-1	.	.	TRBJ2-2	TGTGCCACCAGTGGAAGGAGGGCCAAAGACCGGGAGCTGTTTTTT	CATSGRRAKDRELFF
TRBV24-1	.	few	TRBJ1-5	TGTGCCACCAGTGATTCCAGGGAGGATAGCAATCAGCCCCAGCATTTT	CATSDSREDSNQPQHF
TRBV6-6	TRBD2	.	TRBJ2-2	TGTGCCAGCAGCCGAAGCGGACTAGCGGGGGGAACGAACACCGGGGAGCTGTTTTTT	CASSRSGLAGGTNTGELFF
TRBV5-6	TRBD2	.	TRBJ2-7	TGTGCCAGCAGCTTAAGCGGGGCCTACGAGCAGTACTTC	CASSLSGAYEQYF
TRBV18	.	.	TRBJ1-3	TGTGCCAGCTCACCAAGTACAGGGTCGAGTGGAAACACCATATATTTT	CASSPSTGSSGNTIYF
TRBV24-1	.	once	TRBJ2-6	TGTGCCACCGGCCCATGGGACGGGGGCTCTGGGGCCAACGTCCTGACTTTC	CATGPWDGGSGANVLTF
TRBV4-3	.	.	TRBJ2-4	TGCGCCAGCAGCCAAGTTATGACACCAGGGAACATTCAGTACTTC	CASSQVMTPGNIQYF
TRBV10-3	.	.	TRBJ2-3	TGTGCCAGCAGGGAGGGCGCTGTTCAGGGGGCAGATACGCAGTATTTT	CASREGAVQGADTQYF
TRBV28	TRBD2	.	TRBJ2-3	TGTGCCAGCAGCCGGCTAGCGGGGGGCCCAGATACGCAGTATTTT	CASSRLAGGPDTQYF
TRBV6-6	.	.	TRBJ1-1	TGTGCCAGCTCACCAGGTTACACTGAAGCTTTCTTT	CASSPGYTEAFF
TRBV3-1/TRBV3-2	.	.	TRBJ1-2	TGTGCCAGCAGCCAAGATTCAGGGCTCGGCTACACCTTC	CASSQDSGLGYTF
TRBV23-1	TRBD1	.	TRBJ1-5	TGCGCCAGCAGCCCAGGGGGACAAACTCTGGATCAGCCCCAGCATTTT	CASSPGGQTLDQPQHF